These T cell receptor beta chains were read from a single sample in a study of CD8 T cells in Susac syndrome. TCRdb re-derived calls from the immunoSEQ multiplex PCR reads in MiXCR, one entry per CDR3 protein. The sample comprises some 200,000 distinct CDR3 sequences, approximately 96% of which are singletons, and roughly 0.093% rests with the top ten. The sample taken for sequencing was CD4+ T cells from PBMCs. Receptors were obtained from a human donor with Susac syndrome. The CDR3 runs from the conserved cysteine through the conserved F or W. Each record gives: clone size, J gene, D gene, V gene, CDR3 DNA, CDR3 protein. D genes are given only for firm matches. Some rows mark clone size as missing; the rest say once, few, many or name a class of expanded clone.

>.|TRBJ2-1|TRBD2|TRBV29-1
TGCAGCGTGGAGAGGTATGGCGGGGGGGCAAATGAGCAGTTCTTC
CSVERYGGGANEQFF
>.|TRBJ2-7|.|TRBV12-3/TRBV12-4
TGTGCCAGCAGTTTTGGAGGGACCTACGAGCAGTACTTC
CASSFGGTYEQYF
>.|TRBJ2-5|.|TRBV27
TGTGCCAGCAGTTATGCGAGGAGGGAGAAGACCCAGTACTTC
CASSYARREKTQYF
>.|TRBJ1-5|TRBD1|TRBV12-3/TRBV12-4
TGTGCCAGCAGTTTAGGCAGGGGGCAAGGACAGCCCCAGCATTTT
CASSLGRGQGQPQHF
>once|TRBJ2-7|TRBD1|TRBV5-4
TGTGCCAGCAGCCAGGGACAGGCTAACTCCTACGAGCAGTACTTC
CASSQGQANSYEQYF
>.|TRBJ2-3|.|TRBV20-1
TGCAGTGCCCCGGGACCCACTGGGGCAGATACGCAGTATTTT
CSAPGPTGADTQYF
>.|TRBJ2-2|.|TRBV20-1
TGCAGTGCTAGCCGGGACACCCAAGGCACCGGGGAGCTGTTTTTT
CSASRDTQGTGELFF
>.|TRBJ1-5|.|TRBV5-1
TGCGCCAGCAGCGCAGGGGCAGATCAGCCCCAGCATTTT
CASSAGADQPQHF
>.|TRBJ1-3|.|TRBV4-3
TGCGCCAGCAGCCAATCCAGTGCCGCGAGCTCTGGAAACACCATATATTTT
CASSQSSAASSGNTIYF
>.|TRBJ2-3|TRBD1|TRBV3-1
TGTGCCAGCAGCCAAAGACAGGGACGGGATACGCAGTATTTT
CASSQRQGRDTQYF
>.|TRBJ2-7|.|TRBV7-9
TGTGCCAGCAGCTTAGCCGGCAGGTCCTACGAGCAGTACTTC
CASSLAGRSYEQYF
>.|TRBJ1-1|.|TRBV28
TGTGCCAGCAGCAAAGGAGGTTTAGCTTTCTTT
CASSKGGLAFF
>.|TRBJ2-3|.|TRBV12-3/TRBV12-4
TGTGCCAGCAGTTCCCCTATTACAGATACGCAGTATTTT
CASSSPITDTQYF
>.|TRBJ1-5|.|TRBV25-1
TGTGCCAGCAGTGAGGGAACAGGGTCCCAGCCCCAGCATTTT
CASSEGTGSQPQHF
>.|TRBJ2-7|.|TRBV4-3
TGCGCCAGCAGCCAAGAGCTGCCAGGAGGGATTTCCTACGAGCAGTACTTC
CASSQELPGGISYEQYF